A single sample gave rise to the 26 T cell receptor beta chains below, sequenced in a study of blood T cell repertoires in COVID-19 (dated by TCRdb to about 2020). Libraries were made using the immunoSEQ multiplex PCR assay. In TCRdb, the immuneACCESS table is reduced to in-frame sequences with V and J assigned. These tables do not hold every clone; where another copy was compared, an unresolved V gene accounts for under half, and the others remain unexplained. This sample gives fewer than 300,000 clones in total; approximately 77% of them show up just once. The top ten constitute around 3.2% of the sample. Material: peripheral blood. The receptors here all came from a woman between 18 and 30 years old with acute or convalescent COVID-19.

V gene TRBV6-2 or TRBV6-3 combines with J gene TRBJ2-7; D is possibly TRBD1 (7 bases). This CDR3 is 16 amino acids long. With 4 bases removed from V and 3 bases from J, the gap between germline ends came to 19 bases. Germline V gives CDR1 MNHEY, CDR2 SVGEGT. The CDR3 here is CASSFHPGGSNYEQYF. In nucleotides, the CDR3 is TGTGCCAGCAGTTTCCACCCAGGGGGGTCTAACTACGAGCAGTACTTC.

V and J are TRBV7-6 and TRBJ2-1, with TRBD2 matching over 9 bases. The CDR3 is 16 residues long. CDR1 and CDR2 from the germline V gene are SGHVS and FNYEAQ. V was pared by 4 bases and J by 6 bases, with 10 bases of the junction left unmatched. As DNA, the CDR3 is TGTGCCAGCAGCTCAGCCCTGACTAGCGGTTCCAATGAGCAGTTCTTC. This sequence encodes CASSSALTSGSNEQFF.

The genes are TRBV5-4 and TRBJ2-1; 11 nucleotides line up with TRBD2. J gave up 10 bases and V 2 bases, and 11 bases lay outside the gene matches. The germline gives CDR1 SGHNT, CDR2 YYREEE (reference sequence). This CDR3 spans 16 amino acids. The CDR3 loop reads CASSFRQLAGVWEQFF. The CDR3 nucleotides are TGTGCCAGCAGCTTCCGTCAACTAGCGGGAGTTTGGGAGCAGTTCTTC.

The chain uses TRBV7-8 and TRBJ1-5; D unclear. There are 16 residues in the CDR3. Between the trimmed V and J ends, which lost 3 bases and 1 base, there was a span of 13 bases. Looked up from germline, CDR1 is SGHVS and CDR2 is FQNEAQ. The CDR3, as DNA: TGTGCCAGCAGCTTCTCCGGTTCGATGAGCAATCAGCCCCAGCATTTT. It codes for CASSFSGSMSNQPQHF.

V gene TRBV3-1 (or the pseudogene TRBV3-2) combines with J gene TRBJ2-1; 10 bases are shared with TRBD2. CDR1 is LGHDT and CDR2 is YNNKEL in the germline V gene (reference sequence). The CDR3 covers 16 residues. V lost 3 bases, J lost 6 bases, and 8 bases stayed unmatched. CDR3 nucleotides: TGTGCCAGCAGCCAGCCCCTAGCGGGAGTAATCAATGAGCAGTTCTTC. Its translation: CASSQPLAGVINEQFF.

The chain links TRBV11-2 to TRBJ1-6; D remains unclear. Germline V gene lookup returns CDR1 SGHAT and CDR2 FQNNGV. There are 13 residues in the CDR3. Trimming took off 5 bases at V and 9 bases at J, with 11 bases between the two ends. Here the CDR3 DNA reads TGTGCCAGCAGCCAAGACCGGGTTTCACCCCTCCACTTT. Translation gives CASSQDRVSPLHF.

V and J are TRBV13 and TRBJ1-1; a possible D gene is TRBD1 (5 bases). This CDR3 has 15 residues. The germline V gene encodes CDR1 PRHDT and CDR2 FYEKMQ (reference sequence). V gave up 7 bases and J gave up 2 bases, with 17 bases separating them. The CDR3 DNA follows: TGTGCCAGCACCTTTGGGGGACTAACTAACACTGAAGCTTTCTTT. Translation gives CASTFGGLTNTEAFF. Supplemented by reference TRBV13 and TRBJ1-1, the full variable domain reads AAGVIQSPRHLIKEKRETATLKCYPIPRHDTVYWYQQGPGQDPQFLISFYEKMQSDKGSIPDRFSAQQFSDYHSELNMSSLELGDSALYFCASTFGGLTNTEAFFGQGTRLTVV.

The rearrangement joins TRBV28 to TRBJ2-7; 8 nucleotides line up with TRBD2. The CDR3 has 16 residues. Germline trimming cut 6 bases from V and 4 bases from J; bases unmatched to any gene: 14. Germline lookup yields CDR1 MDHEN and CDR2 SYDVKM. The CDR3 is CASSLGAAGGIYEQYF. CDR3 DNA: TGTGCCAGCAGCTTGGGGGCTGCGGGAGGCATTTACGAGCAGTACTTC.

This chain connects TRBV24-1 to TRBJ2-7, with D perhaps TRBD2 (6 bases). The CDR3 sequence is 13 residues long. Germline V lookup: CDR1 KGHDR, CDR2 SFDVKD. V lost 3 bases to trimming and J lost 5 bases, with 10 bases between them. Written as DNA, the CDR3 is TGTGCCACCAGTGATATAGGAGGGGACGAGCAGTACTTC. This sequence encodes CATSDIGGDEQYF.

The chain recombines TRBV14 with TRBJ2-3, with a weak D call TRBD1 (5 bases). This CDR3 has 15 amino acids. V shed 3 bases and J shed 2 bases, with 12 bases lying between them. CDR1 and CDR2 from the germline V gene are SGHDN and FVKESK. The CDR3 coding sequence is TGTGCCAGCAGCCAGTGGACAACTCCCACAGATACGCAGTATTTT. Encoded protein: CASSQWTTPTDTQYF.

This chain uses TRBV9 with TRBJ2-7; possibly TRBD2 for D (5 bases). V was trimmed by 4 bases and J by 4 bases, leaving 12 bases between them. The germline V gene encodes CDR1 SGDLS and CDR2 YYNGEE. The CDR3 covers 13 residues. The CDR3 DNA sequence: TGTGCCAGCAGCCCGGCTGGAGGATACGAGCAGTACTTC. It encodes CASSPAGGYEQYF.

CDR3 protein: CASSLEGAYEQYF. In DNA form, the CDR3 reads TGTGCCAGCAGCTTGGAAGGGGCCTACGAGCAGTACTTC. J is TRBJ2-7 and V is TRBV5-4; D is possibly TRBD1 (5 bases). Trimming shortened V by 0 bases and J by 2 bases, and 6 bases separated the two germline ends. Germline values: CDR1 SGHNT, CDR2 YYREEE (reference sequence). The length of the CDR3 is 13 residues.

The chain recombines TRBV11-1 with TRBJ2-3; 7 bases align to TRBD2. The CDR3 runs to 14 residues. Per germline, CDR1 SGHAT and CDR2 FQDESV (reference sequence). Germline trimming cut 5 bases from V and 2 bases from J; bases unmatched to any gene: 4. This CDR3 is CASSPSGDTDTQYF. CDR3 coding DNA: TGTGCCAGCAGCCCCAGCGGGGACACAGATACGCAGTATTTT. Filled out from reference TRBV11-1 and TRBJ2-3, the complete variable domain reads EAEVAQSPRYKITEKSQAVAFWCDPISGHATLYWYRQILGQGPELLVQFQDESVVDDSQLPKDRFSAERLKGVDSTLKIQPAELGDSAMYLCASSPSGDTDTQYFGPGTRLTVL.

This chain links TRBV6-5 with TRBJ2-1; no reliable D call. The germline gives CDR1 MNHEY, CDR2 SVGAGI. Trimming left V 6 bases short and J 3 bases short, with 15 bases between. There are 15 residues in the CDR3. The chain's CDR3 is CASSLGYLLYNEQFF. The CDR3 DNA is TGTGCCAGCAGCTTGGGCTATCTCCTCTACAATGAGCAGTTCTTC.

The gene calls are TRBV19 and TRBJ1-5, with a possible D match to TRBD1 (6 bases). Trimming removed 7 bases from V and 0 bases from J, with 13 bases in between. The CDR3 length is 15 residues. Looked up from germline, CDR1 is LNHDA and CDR2 is SQIVND (reference sequence). The CDR3 DNA follows: TGTGCCAGTACCAGAGGGACATATAGCAATCAGCCCCAGCATTTT. This gives the protein CASTRGTYSNQPQHF.

The chain links TRBV2 to TRBJ2-7; a possible D gene is TRBD1 (6 bases). This CDR3 is built from 14 residues. Trimming left V 7 bases short and J 7 bases short, with 20 bases between. Germline CDR1 is SNHLY and CDR2 is FYNNEI. The CDR3 sequence: CASTNSLGAQEQYF. The CDR3, as DNA: TGTGCCAGCACGAACTCGTTGGGGGCGCAGGAGCAGTACTTC.

The V gene is TRBV7-9, the J gene TRBJ2-7; 14 bases are shared with TRBD2. Germline CDR1 is SEHNR and CDR2 is FQNEAQ (reference sequence). The CDR3 spans 16 residues. With 7 bases clipped from V and 3 bases from J, the junction kept 8 bases outside the gene matches. The CDR3 spells CASTLGTSGSFYEQYF. Here the CDR3 DNA reads TGTGCCAGCACCCTTGGGACTAGCGGGAGTTTCTACGAGCAGTACTTC.

This rearrangement joins TRBV19 to TRBJ1-2; possible D gene TRBD1, 6 bases. Germline lookup yields CDR1 LNHDA and CDR2 SQIVND (reference sequence). V was trimmed by 6 bases and J by 4 bases, leaving 15 bases between them. The CDR3 is made up of 14 amino acids. CDR3: CASSLQGNPYGYTF. Here the CDR3 DNA reads TGTGCCAGTAGCCTTCAGGGGAACCCCTATGGCTACACCTTC. The variable domain in full, with the rest retrieved from reference TRBV19 and TRBJ1-2, is DGGITQSPKYLFRKEGQNVTLSCEQNLNHDAMYWYRQDPGQGLRLIYYSQIVNDFQKGDIAEGYSVSREKKESFPLTVTSAQKNPTAFYLCASSLQGNPYGYTFGSGTRLTVV.

The chain uses TRBV29-1 and TRBJ2-2; 7 bases fit TRBD1. Germline V gene sequence: CDR1 SQVTM, CDR2 ANQGSEA. Germline trimming cut 6 bases from V and 1 base from J; bases unmatched to any gene: 2. The CDR3 consists of 13 residues. CDR3 sequence (DNA): TGCAGCGTGGGACAGCAGAACACCGGGGAGCTGTTTTTT. Its protein is CSVGQQNTGELFF.

This clone was found once. The chain couples TRBV4-3 to TRBJ2-1; tentative D call: TRBD2 (7 bases). The V gene lost 1 base and the J gene lost 5 bases, with 15 bases spanning the gap. The germline gives CDR1 LGHNA, CDR2 YSLEER. The CDR3 is 16 residues long. The CDR3 bases are TGCGCCAGCAGCCAAGTAATTTGGGGGGGCAACAATGAGCAGTTCTTC. Translated: CASSQVIWGGNNEQFF.

This rearrangement joins TRBV6-2 or TRBV6-3 to TRBJ2-7, with 11 nucleotides matching TRBD2. CDR3 length equals 15 residues. CDR1 is MNHEY, CDR2 SVGEGT, per germline. V trimming: 2 bases; J trimming: 6 bases; junction bases outside the gene matches: 6. The CDR3 region is CASSYTLAGVSEQYF. CDR3 nucleotide sequence: TGTGCCAGCAGTTACACACTAGCGGGAGTGAGCGAGCAGTACTTC.

The genes are TRBV6-5 and TRBJ2-5, with D perhaps matching TRBD1 (6 bases). The germline V gene has CDR1 MNHEY and CDR2 SVGAGI. The CDR3 has 13 residues. The V gene lost 6 bases and the J gene lost 1 base, with 9 bases spanning the gap. CDR3 in DNA: TGTGCCAGCAGAGGACAGATCCAAGAGACCCAGTACTTC. Encoded protein: CASRGQIQETQYF.

This clone appeared a single time. The rearrangement links TRBV27 to TRBJ2-5; tentative D call: TRBD1 (6 bases). Germline values: CDR1 MNHEY, CDR2 SMNVEV (reference sequence). Deletions cut 6 bases from V and 2 bases from J, with 7 bases between. This CDR3 spans 12 amino acids. CDR3 sequence: CASRGQQETQYF. As DNA, the CDR3 is TGTGCCAGCAGAGGACAGCAAGAGACCCAGTACTTC.

The rearrangement uses TRBV30 and TRBJ1-5; 7 nucleotides align to TRBD1. Germline V gene sequence: CDR1 GTSNPN, CDR2 SVGIG (reference sequence). This CDR3 has 14 amino acids. V lost 2 bases, J lost 6 bases, and 7 bases stayed unmatched. The CDR3 spells CAWSRGGGGQPQHF. CDR3 DNA sequence: TGTGCCTGGAGTAGAGGGGGCGGAGGTCAGCCCCAGCATTTT. Based on the CDR3 plus reference TRBV30 and TRBJ1-5, the full variable domain is SQTIHQWPATLVQPVGSPLSLECTVEGTSNPNLYWYRQAAGRGLQLLFYSVGIGQISSEVPQNLSASRPQDRQFILSSKKLLLSDSGFYLCAWSRGGGGQPQHFGDGTRLSIL.

This clone has just a few counts. Other DNA sequences in this specimen translate into the identical CDR3. The CDR3 loop reads CASSGTSGSYNEQFF. The CDR3 coding sequence is TGTGCCAGCAGTGGGACTAGCGGCTCCTACAATGAGCAGTTCTTC. The chain combines TRBV6-4 with TRBJ2-1; 10 nucleotides agree with TRBD2. In germline, CDR1 is MRHNA, CDR2 SNTAGT. V was clipped by 4 bases and J by 0 bases; unmatched bases: 0. The CDR3 is 15 amino acids.

This clone is a singleton in its sample. The chain uses TRBV6-5 and TRBJ1-2; 9 nucleotides match TRBD1. With 5 bases clipped from V and 6 bases from J, the junction kept 4 bases outside the gene matches. The germline gives CDR1 MNHEY, CDR2 SVGAGI. The CDR3 consists of 13 residues. The CDR3 DNA follows: TGTGCCAGCAGTCTTACAGGGGGCGATGGCTACACCTTC. As protein: CASSLTGGDGYTF.